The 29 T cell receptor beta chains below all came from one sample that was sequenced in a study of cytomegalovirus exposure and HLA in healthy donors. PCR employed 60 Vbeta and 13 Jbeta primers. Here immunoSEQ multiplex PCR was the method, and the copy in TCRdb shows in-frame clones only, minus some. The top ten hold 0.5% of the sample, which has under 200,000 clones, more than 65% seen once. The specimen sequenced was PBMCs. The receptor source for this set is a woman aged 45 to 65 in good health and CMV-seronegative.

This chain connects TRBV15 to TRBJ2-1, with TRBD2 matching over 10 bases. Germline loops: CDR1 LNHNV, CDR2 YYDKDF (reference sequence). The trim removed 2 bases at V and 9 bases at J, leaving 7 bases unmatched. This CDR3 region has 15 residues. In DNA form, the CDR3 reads TGTGCCACCAGCAGACCAAGCGGGGGGGTTGTTGAGCAGTTCTTC. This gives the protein CATSRPSGGVVEQFF.

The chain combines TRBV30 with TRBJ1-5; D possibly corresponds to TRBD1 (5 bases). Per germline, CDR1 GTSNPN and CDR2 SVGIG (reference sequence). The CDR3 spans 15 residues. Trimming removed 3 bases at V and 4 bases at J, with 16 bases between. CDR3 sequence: CAWSPAGRGNQPQHF. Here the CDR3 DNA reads TGTGCCTGGAGCCCCGCGGGGCGGGGTAATCAGCCCCAGCATTTT.

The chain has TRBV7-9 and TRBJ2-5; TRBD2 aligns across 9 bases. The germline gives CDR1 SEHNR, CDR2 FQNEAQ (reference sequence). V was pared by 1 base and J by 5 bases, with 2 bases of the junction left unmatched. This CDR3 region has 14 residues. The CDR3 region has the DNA TGTGCCAGCAGCTTAGTAGCGGGGGTGGAGACCCAGTACTTC. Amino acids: CASSLVAGVETQYF.

CDR3 sequence: CASISGWGTDTQYF. The CDR3 DNA reads as TGTGCCAGCATATCAGGGTGGGGCACAGATACGCAGTATTTT. The chain has TRBV5-6 and TRBJ2-3; D is perhaps TRBD1 (5 bases). V lost 6 bases and J lost 1, with 12 bases in between. CDR1 SGHDT and CDR2 YYEEEE come from the germline V gene. This CDR3 contains 14 residues.

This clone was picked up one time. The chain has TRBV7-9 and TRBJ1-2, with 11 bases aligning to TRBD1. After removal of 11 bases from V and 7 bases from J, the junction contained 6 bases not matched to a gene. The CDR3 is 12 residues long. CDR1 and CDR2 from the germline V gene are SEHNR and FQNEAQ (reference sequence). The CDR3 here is CASRTGGSGYTF. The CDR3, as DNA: TGTGCCTCAAGGACAGGGGGCTCTGGCTACACCTTC.

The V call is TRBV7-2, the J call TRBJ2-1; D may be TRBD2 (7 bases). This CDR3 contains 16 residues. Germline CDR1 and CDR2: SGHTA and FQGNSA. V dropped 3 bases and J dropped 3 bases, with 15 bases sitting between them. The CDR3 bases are TGTGCCAGCAGCTTCGGCTCGGGGGGCAGCTACAATGAGCAGTTCTTC. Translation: CASSFGSGGSYNEQFF.

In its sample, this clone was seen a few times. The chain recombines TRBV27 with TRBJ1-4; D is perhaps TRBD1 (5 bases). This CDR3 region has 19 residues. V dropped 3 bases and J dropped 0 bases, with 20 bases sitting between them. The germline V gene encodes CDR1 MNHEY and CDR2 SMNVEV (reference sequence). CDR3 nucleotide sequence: TGTGCCAGCAGTTTCTCGCGTTTTCGGGGGACCGCAACTAATGAAAAACTGTTTTTT. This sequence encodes CASSFSRFRGTATNEKLFF.

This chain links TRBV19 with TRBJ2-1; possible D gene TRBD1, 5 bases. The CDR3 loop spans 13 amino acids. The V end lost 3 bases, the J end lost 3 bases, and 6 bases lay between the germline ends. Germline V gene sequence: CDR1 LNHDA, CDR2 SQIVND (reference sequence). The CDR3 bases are TGTGCCAGTAGTATGACAGTCTACAATGAGCAGTTCTTC. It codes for CASSMTVYNEQFF.

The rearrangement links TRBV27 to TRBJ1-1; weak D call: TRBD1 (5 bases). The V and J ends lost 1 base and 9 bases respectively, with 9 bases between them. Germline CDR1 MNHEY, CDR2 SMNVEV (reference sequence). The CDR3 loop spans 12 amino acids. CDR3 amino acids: CASSLWGGKAFF. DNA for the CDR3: TGTGCCAGCAGTTTATGGGGCGGAAAAGCTTTCTTT.

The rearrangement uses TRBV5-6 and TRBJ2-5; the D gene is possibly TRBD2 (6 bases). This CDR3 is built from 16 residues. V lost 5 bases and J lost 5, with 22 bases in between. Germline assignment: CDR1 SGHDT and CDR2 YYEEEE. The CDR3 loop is CASRSWGVHLPETQYF. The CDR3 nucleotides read TGTGCCAGCAGAAGTTGGGGGGTCCATTTACCGGAGACCCAGTACTTC. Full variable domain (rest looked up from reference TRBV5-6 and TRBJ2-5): DAGVTQSPTHLIKTRGQQVTLRCSPKSGHDTVSWYQQALGQGPQFIFQYYEEEERQRGNFPDRFSGHQFPNYSSELNVNALLLGDSALYLCASRSWGVHLPETQYFGPGTRLLVL.

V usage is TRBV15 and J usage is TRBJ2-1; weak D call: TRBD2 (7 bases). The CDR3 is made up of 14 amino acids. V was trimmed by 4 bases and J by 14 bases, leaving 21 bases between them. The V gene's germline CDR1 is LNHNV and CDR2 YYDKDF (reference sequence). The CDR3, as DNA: TGTGCCACCAGCAAAGGGGGGGACGCGACGGGCGAGTTCTTC. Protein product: CATSKGGDATGEFF.

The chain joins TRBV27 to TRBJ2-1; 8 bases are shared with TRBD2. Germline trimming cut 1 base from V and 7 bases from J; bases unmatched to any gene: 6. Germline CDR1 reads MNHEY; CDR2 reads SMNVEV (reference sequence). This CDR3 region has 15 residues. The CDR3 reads CASSLLSGSRNEQFF. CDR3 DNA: TGTGCCAGCAGTTTATTGAGCGGGAGTCGGAATGAGCAGTTCTTC.

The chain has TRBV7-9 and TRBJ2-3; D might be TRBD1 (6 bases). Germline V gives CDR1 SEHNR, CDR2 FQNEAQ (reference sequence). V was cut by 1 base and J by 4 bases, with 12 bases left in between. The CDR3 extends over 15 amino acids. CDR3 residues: CASSLGQGRSDTQYF. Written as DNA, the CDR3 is TGTGCCAGCAGCTTAGGGCAGGGGCGTTCAGATACGCAGTATTTT.

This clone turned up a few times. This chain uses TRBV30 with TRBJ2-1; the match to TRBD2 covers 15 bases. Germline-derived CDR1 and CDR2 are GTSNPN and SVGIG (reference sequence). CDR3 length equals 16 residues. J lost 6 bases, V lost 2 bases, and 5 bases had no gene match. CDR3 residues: CAWSPTGLAGGNEQFF. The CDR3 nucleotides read TGTGCCTGGAGTCCGACGGGACTAGCGGGAGGCAATGAGCAGTTCTTC.

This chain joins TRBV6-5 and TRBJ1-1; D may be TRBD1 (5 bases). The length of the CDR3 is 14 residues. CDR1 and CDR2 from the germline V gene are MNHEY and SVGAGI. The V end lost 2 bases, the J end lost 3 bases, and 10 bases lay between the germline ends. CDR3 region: CASSYLIGDTEAFF. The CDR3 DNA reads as TGTGCCAGCAGTTACCTTATAGGGGACACTGAAGCTTTCTTT.

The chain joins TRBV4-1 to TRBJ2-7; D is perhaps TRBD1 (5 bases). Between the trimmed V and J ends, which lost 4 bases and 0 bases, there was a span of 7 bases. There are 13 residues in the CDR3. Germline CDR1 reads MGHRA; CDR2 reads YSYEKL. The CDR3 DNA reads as TGCGCCAGCAGCCCAGGGATCTCCTACGAGCAGTACTTC. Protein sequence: CASSPGISYEQYF.

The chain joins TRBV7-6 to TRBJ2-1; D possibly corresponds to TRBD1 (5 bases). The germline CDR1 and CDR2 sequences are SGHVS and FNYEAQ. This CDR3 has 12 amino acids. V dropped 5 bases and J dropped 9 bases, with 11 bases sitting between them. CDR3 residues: CASSPRQTEQFF. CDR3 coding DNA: TGTGCCAGCAGCCCCCGACAGACTGAGCAGTTCTTC.

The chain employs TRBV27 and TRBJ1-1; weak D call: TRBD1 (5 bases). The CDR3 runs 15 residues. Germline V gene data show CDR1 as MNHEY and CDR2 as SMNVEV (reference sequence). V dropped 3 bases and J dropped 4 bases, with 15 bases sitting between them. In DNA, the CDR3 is TGTGCCAGCAGTTTCGACGGGGGAAGTCCCACTGAAGCTTTCTTT. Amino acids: CASSFDGGSPTEAFF.

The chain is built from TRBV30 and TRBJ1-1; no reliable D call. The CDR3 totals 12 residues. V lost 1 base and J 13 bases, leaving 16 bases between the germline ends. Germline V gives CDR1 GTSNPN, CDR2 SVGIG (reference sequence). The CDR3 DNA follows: TGTGCCTGGAGTGACAACGCACCATTCGTTTTCTTT. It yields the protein CAWSDNAPFVFF. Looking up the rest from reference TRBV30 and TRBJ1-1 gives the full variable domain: SQTIHQWPATLVQPVGSPLSLECTVEGTSNPNLYWYRQAAGRGLQLLFYSVGIGQISSEVPQNLSASRPQDRQFILSSKKLLLSDSGFYLCAWSDNAPFVFFGQGTRLTVV.

The CDR3 loop is CASSLAGGTNTGELFF. The CDR3 bases are TGTGCCAGCAGCTTAGCGGGAGGAACGAACACCGGGGAGCTGTTTTTT. V gene TRBV7-2 combines with J gene TRBJ2-2; the D gene is possibly TRBD2 (6 bases). This CDR3 is 16 amino acids long. Germline-derived CDR1 and CDR2 are SGHTA and FQGNSA. With 0 bases removed from V and 0 bases from J, the gap between germline ends came to 8 bases.

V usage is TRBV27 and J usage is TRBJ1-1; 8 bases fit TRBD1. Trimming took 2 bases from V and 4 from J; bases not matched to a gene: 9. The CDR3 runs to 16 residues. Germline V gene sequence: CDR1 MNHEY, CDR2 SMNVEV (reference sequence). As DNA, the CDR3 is TGTGCCAGCAGTTTAAGATTCGGGACAGGAACCACTGAAGCTTTCTTT. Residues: CASSLRFGTGTTEAFF.

In DNA, the CDR3 is TGTGCCAGCAGCTCAGGGCAAGCTTTCTTT. Translating it yields CASSSGQAFF. The chain is built from TRBV28 and TRBJ1-1, with D possibly TRBD1 on 5 matching bases. The CDR3 consists of 10 residues. Trimming took 6 bases from V and 9 from J, leaving 8 bases between them. CDR1 is MDHEN, CDR2 SYDVKM, per germline. The entire variable domain, with the rest obtained from reference TRBV28 and TRBJ1-1, is as follows: DVKVTQSSRYLVKRTGEKVFLECVQDMDHENMFWYRQDPGLGLRLIYFSYDVKMKEKGDIPEGYSVSREKKERFSLILESASTNQTSMYLCASSSGQAFFGQGTRLTVV.

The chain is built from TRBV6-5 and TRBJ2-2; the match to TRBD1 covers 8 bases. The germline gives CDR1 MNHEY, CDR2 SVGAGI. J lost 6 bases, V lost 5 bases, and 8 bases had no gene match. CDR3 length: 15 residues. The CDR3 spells CASSTTGVRSGELFF. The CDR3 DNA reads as TGTGCCAGCAGTACGACAGGGGTTCGGTCCGGGGAGCTGTTTTTT.

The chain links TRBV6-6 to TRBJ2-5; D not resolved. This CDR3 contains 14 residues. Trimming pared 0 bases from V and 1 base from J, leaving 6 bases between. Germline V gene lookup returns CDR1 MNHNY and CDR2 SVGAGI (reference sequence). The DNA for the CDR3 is TGTGCCAGCAGTTACTCCTTGAGCCAAGAGACCCAGTACTTC. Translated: CASSYSLSQETQYF.

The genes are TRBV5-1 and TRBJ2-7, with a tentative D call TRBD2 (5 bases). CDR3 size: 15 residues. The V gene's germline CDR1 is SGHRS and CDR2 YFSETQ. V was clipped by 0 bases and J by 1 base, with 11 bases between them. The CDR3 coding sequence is TGCGCCAGCAGCTTGGGTGGCGGGCCATCCTACGAGCAGTACTTC. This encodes CASSLGGGPSYEQYF.

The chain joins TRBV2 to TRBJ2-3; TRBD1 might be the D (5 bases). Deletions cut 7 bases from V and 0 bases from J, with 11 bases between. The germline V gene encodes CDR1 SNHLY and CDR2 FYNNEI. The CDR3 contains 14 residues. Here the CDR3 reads CASTQVVSTDTQYF. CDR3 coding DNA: TGTGCCAGCACACAGGTGGTAAGCACAGATACGCAGTATTTT. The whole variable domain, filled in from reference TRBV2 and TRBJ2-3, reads EPEVTQTPSHQVTQMGQEVILRCVPISNHLYFYWYRQILGQKVEFLVSFYNNEISEKSEIFDDQFSVERPDGSNFTLKIRSTKLEDSAMYFCASTQVVSTDTQYFGPGTRLTVL.

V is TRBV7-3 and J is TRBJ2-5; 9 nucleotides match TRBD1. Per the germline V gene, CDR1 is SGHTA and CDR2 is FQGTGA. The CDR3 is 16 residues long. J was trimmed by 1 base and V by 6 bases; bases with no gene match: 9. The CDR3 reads CASSTRTGAPQETQYF. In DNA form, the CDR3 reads TGTGCCAGCAGTACCCGGACAGGGGCTCCCCAAGAGACCCAGTACTTC.

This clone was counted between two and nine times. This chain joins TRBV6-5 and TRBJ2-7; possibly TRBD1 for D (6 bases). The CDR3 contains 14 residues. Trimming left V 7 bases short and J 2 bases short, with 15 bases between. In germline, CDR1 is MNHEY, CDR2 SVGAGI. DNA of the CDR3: TGTGCCAGCATCCAACGGGACACAACCTACGAGCAGTACTTC. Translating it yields CASIQRDTTYEQYF.

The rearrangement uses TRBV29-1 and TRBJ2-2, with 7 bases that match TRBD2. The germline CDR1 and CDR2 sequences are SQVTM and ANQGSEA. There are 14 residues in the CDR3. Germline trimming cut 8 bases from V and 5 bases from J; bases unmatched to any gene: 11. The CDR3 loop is CSIRGGVKTGELFF. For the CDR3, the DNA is TGCAGCATCCGTGGGGGGGTGAAGACCGGGGAGCTGTTTTTT.